This T cell receptor (beta chain) appears in the sequencing data of a study of cytomegalovirus exposure and HLA in healthy donors. This clone turned up a few times. In the PCR, 60 Vbeta and 13 Jbeta primers were used. This table comes from immunoSEQ multiplex PCR, and its TCRdb copy is limited to in-frame clones, with some not included. The sample has about 190,000 clones; 78% are singletons. Among the donors, all were healthy bone marrow donors. With 3 bases removed from V and 3 bases from J, the gap between germline ends came to 5 bases. Germline CDR1 WNHNN, CDR2 SYGVQD (reference sequence). The CDR3 spans 12 residues.

Sequencing was done on a sample of PBMCs. The rearrangement uses TRBV10-1 and TRBJ1-2, with no clear D. The clonotype was recovered from a woman aged 25 to 39 in good health and CMV-seropositive. The CDR3 reads CASSDSDYGYTF. The CDR3 DNA is TGCGCCAGCAGTGACAGTGACTATGGCTACACCTTC.